Listed here are 12 T cell receptor beta chains from one sample, sequenced in a study of blood T cell repertoires in COVID-19. Only in-frame clones appear in the TCRdb table, and some are missing; sequencing was by immunoSEQ multiplex PCR. The sample has 35,000 to 45,000 clones, around 80% seen once; the top ten hold around 20%. Sequences were obtained from peripheral blood. Receptors originate from a man aged 70-80 years with acute or convalescent COVID-19.

The rearrangement links TRBV6-5 to TRBJ2-7; perhaps TRBD1 as D (6 bases). Germline V lookup: CDR1 MNHEY, CDR2 SVGAGI. The V gene lost 0 bases and the J gene lost 5 bases, with 11 bases spanning the gap. The CDR3 runs to 14 residues. The CDR3 here is CASSYSQGGDEQYF. In DNA form, the CDR3 reads TGTGCCAGCAGTTACTCACAGGGTGGGGACGAGCAGTACTTC.

The chain uses TRBV11-2 and TRBJ1-2, with D maybe TRBD1 (6 bases). The CDR3 runs to 15 residues. Germline V gene sequence: CDR1 SGHAT, CDR2 FQNNGV. Trimming stripped 1 base from V and 6 bases from J, with 15 bases between. The CDR3 loop reads CASSLGIKRQDGYTF. CDR3 DNA sequence: TGTGCCAGCAGCTTAGGTATCAAGAGACAGGATGGCTACACCTTC.

The J gene is TRBJ2-7, the V gene TRBV7-6; a weak D match, TRBD1 (5 bases). CDR3 length: 16 amino acids. Germline V lookup: CDR1 SGHVS, CDR2 FNYEAQ. V gave up 1 base and J gave up 0 bases, with 13 bases separating them. CDR3 loop: CASSLDRSRFSYEQYF. The CDR3 DNA follows: TGTGCCAGCAGCTTAGACAGGAGTCGATTCTCCTACGAGCAGTACTTC.

V is TRBV6-5 and J is TRBJ1-1; 8 bases agree with TRBD1. Germline assignment: CDR1 MNHEY and CDR2 SVGAGI. The CDR3 runs to 13 residues. V shed 4 bases, J shed 4 bases, and the junction held 2 bases outside the gene matches. The DNA of the CDR3 is TGTGCCAGCAGTTCCGACAGGGGCACTGAAGCTTTCTTT. Translating gives CASSSDRGTEAFF.

CDR3 region: CASSPSARGRTEAFF. CDR3 DNA: TGTGCCAGCAGCCCTAGTGCTAGGGGGAGAACTGAAGCTTTCTTT. This rearrangement joins TRBV7-3 to TRBJ1-1, with D possibly being TRBD1 (6 bases). CDR1 and CDR2 (germline): SGHTA, FQGTGA. Trimming left V 5 bases short and J 5 bases short, with 18 bases between. The CDR3 runs to 15 residues.

This rearrangement joins TRBV2 to TRBJ1-1; the D gene is possibly TRBD1 (5 bases). Germline-derived CDR1 and CDR2 are SNHLY and FYNNEI. This CDR3 is built from 13 residues. Trimming pared 7 bases from V and 4 bases from J, leaving 13 bases between. CDR3 sequence: CASTLQQATEAFF. The CDR3 DNA reads as TGTGCCAGCACCCTACAACAGGCCACTGAAGCTTTCTTT.

This clone has only a few counts. The J gene is TRBJ1-6, the V gene TRBV11-2, with D maybe TRBD1 (6 bases). CDR1 is SGHAT and CDR2 is FQNNGV in the germline V gene. The CDR3 spans 15 residues. The V gene lost 2 bases and the J gene lost 5 bases, with 10 bases spanning the gap. The CDR3 is CASSLQGWNNSPLHF. In DNA, the CDR3 is TGTGCCAGCAGCTTACAGGGGTGGAATAATTCACCCCTCCACTTT.

This clone has just one count. This chain uses TRBV7-9 with TRBJ1-2, with TRBD1 as a possible D gene (5 bases). Germline V gene data show CDR1 as SEHNR and CDR2 as FQNEAQ (reference sequence). The CDR3 consists of 16 residues. With 3 bases removed from V and 1 base from J, the gap between germline ends came to 15 bases. The CDR3 nucleotides read TGTGCCAGCAGCTTCCGGCAGGGACTCTATAACTATGGCTACACCTTC. Translating gives CASSFRQGLYNYGYTF.

Comment on this clone: A read error may account for a junction end that differs from germline. The genes are TRBV19 and TRBJ2-1; TRBD2 matches 11 bases. The CDR3 runs 15 residues. CDR1 is LNHDA, CDR2 SQIVND, per germline (reference sequence). CDR3 protein: CASSQTSGAYNKQFF. The CDR3 bases are TGTGCCAGTAGCCAGACTAGCGGGGCATACAATAAGCAGTTCTTC.

V usage is TRBV12-3 or TRBV12-4 and J usage is TRBJ1-2, with TRBD1 matching over 7 bases. The CDR3 spans 13 residues. V lost 6 bases, J lost 4 bases, and 5 bases stayed unmatched. DNA of the CDR3: TGTGCCAGCAGCGTAACAGGGGTCTATGGCTACACCTTC. This sequence encodes CASSVTGVYGYTF.

The chain joins TRBV6-6 to TRBJ1-6; no firm D call. There are 13 residues in the CDR3. V was shortened by 7 bases and J by 7 bases, with 11 bases between the two germline ends. Germline V lookup: CDR1 MNHNY, CDR2 SVGAGI (reference sequence). The CDR3 here is CASIRSSNSPLHF. The DNA of the CDR3 is TGTGCCAGCATAAGAAGTAGCAATTCACCCCTCCACTTT.

The chain is built from TRBV4-3 and TRBJ2-3; TRBD2 might be the D (6 bases). Germline V gene sequence: CDR1 LGHNA, CDR2 YSLEER. The CDR3 runs to 14 residues. Deletions cut 4 bases from V and 5 bases from J, with 13 bases between. The CDR3 spells CASSPGLGEDTQYF. Written as DNA, the CDR3 is TGCGCCAGCAGCCCGGGACTGGGGGAAGATACGCAGTATTTT.